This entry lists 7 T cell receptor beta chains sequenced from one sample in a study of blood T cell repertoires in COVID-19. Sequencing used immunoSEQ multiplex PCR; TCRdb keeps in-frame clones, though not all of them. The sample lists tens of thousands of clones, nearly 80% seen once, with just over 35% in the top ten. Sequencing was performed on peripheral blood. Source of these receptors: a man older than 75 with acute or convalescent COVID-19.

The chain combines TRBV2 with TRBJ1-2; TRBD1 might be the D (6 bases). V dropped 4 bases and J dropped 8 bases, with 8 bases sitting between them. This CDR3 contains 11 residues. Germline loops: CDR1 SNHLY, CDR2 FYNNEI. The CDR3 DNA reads TGTGCCAGCAGTGTTGGGGGCGGCTACACCTTC. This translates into CASSVGGGYTF.

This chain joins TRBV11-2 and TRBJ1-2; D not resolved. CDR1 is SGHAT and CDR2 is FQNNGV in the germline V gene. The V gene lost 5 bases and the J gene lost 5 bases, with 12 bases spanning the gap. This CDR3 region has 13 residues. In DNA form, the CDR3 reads TGTGCCAGCAGCATGCGATCCGGGTATGGCTACACCTTC. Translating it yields CASSMRSGYGYTF.

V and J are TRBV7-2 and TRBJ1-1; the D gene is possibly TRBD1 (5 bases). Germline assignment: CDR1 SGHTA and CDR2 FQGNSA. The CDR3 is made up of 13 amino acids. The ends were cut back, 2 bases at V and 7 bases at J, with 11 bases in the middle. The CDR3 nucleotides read TGTGCCAGCAGCTTAAGCAGGGATGGTGAAGCTTTCTTT. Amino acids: CASSLSRDGEAFF.

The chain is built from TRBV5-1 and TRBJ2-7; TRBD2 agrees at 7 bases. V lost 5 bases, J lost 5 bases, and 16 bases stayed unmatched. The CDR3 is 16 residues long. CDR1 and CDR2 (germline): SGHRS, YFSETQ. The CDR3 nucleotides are TGCGCCAGCAGTTCCCTCCCGGGACTAAATCTCCACGAGCAGTACTTC. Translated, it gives CASSSLPGLNLHEQYF.

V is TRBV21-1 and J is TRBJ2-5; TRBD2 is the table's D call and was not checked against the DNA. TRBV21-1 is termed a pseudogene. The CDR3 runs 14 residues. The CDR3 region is CASSKLGEGLGQYF. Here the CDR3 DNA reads TGTGCCAGCAGCAAACTGGGGGAGGGGTTGGGCCAGTACTTC.

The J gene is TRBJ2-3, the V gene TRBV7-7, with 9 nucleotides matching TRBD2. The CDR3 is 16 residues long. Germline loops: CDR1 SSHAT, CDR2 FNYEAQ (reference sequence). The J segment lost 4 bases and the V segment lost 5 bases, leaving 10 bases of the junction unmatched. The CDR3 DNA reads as TGTGCCAGCAGCCCAGGAGCGGCGGGGGGGCCAGATACGCAGTATTTT. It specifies CASSPGAAGGPDTQYF.

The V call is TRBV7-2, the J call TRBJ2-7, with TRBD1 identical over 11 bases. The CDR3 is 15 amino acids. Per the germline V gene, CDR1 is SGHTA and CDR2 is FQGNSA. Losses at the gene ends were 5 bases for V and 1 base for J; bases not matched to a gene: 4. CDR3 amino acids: CASSQGQGASYEQYF. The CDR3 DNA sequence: TGTGCCAGCAGCCAAGGACAGGGGGCATCCTACGAGCAGTACTTC. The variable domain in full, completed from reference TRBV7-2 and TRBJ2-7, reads GAGVSQSPSNKVTEKGKDVELRCDPISGHTALYWYRQSLGQGLEFLIYFQGNSAPDKSGLPSDRFSAERTGGSVSTLTIQRTQQEDSAVYLCASSQGQGASYEQYFGPGTRLTVT.